Below are 17 T cell receptor beta chains sequenced from a single sample in a study of blood T cell repertoires in COVID-19. Measured with immunoSEQ multiplex PCR; TCRdb has only the in-frame clones, and not every one. The table lists 120,000 or so clones, 75% to 85% of them singletons. The source material was peripheral blood. The source of these receptors is a woman between 45 and 60 years old with acute or convalescent COVID-19.

The DNA of the CDR3 is TGCAGTGCCGGGGGGGACTATGGCTACACCTTC. It codes for CSAGGDYGYTF. This chain joins TRBV20-1 and TRBJ1-2; D is possibly TRBD1 (5 bases). The V end was cut by 6 bases, the J end by 3 bases, with 8 bases between. Germline assignment: CDR1 DFQATT and CDR2 SNEGSKA (reference sequence). This CDR3 spans 11 amino acids.

Regarding this clone: The sample has other DNA sequences that encode this CDR3 too. This sequence joins TRBV5-1 and TRBJ1-2; no definite D call. The CDR3 length is 14 residues. Germline CDR1 is SGHRS and CDR2 is YFSETQ. The ends were cut back, 0 bases at V and 2 bases at J, with 8 bases in the middle. DNA of the CDR3: TGCGCCAGCAGCTTGGAAAGCCCCAACTATGGCTACACCTTC. Translation gives CASSLESPNYGYTF.

This rearrangement joins TRBV15 to TRBJ2-7; 11 bases line up with TRBD2. This CDR3 has 15 residues. Germline values: CDR1 LNHNV, CDR2 YYDKDF (reference sequence). J was trimmed by 4 bases and V by 5 bases; bases with no gene match: 7. The CDR3 loop reads CATSDTSGSLYEQYF. The CDR3 DNA follows: TGTGCCACCAGCGATACTAGCGGGAGTCTATACGAGCAGTACTTC.

The genes are TRBV3-1 (or the pseudogene TRBV3-2) and TRBJ2-5; 11 bases are a match to TRBD1. Unmatched junction bases numbered 6, after V lost 5 bases and J lost 7 bases. The CDR3 covers 14 residues. Germline CDR1 is LGHDT and CDR2 is YNNKEL (reference sequence). CDR3: CASSDSGQGATQYF. As DNA, the CDR3 is TGTGCCAGCAGCGATAGCGGACAGGGGGCGACCCAGTACTTC.

The rearrangement uses TRBV24-1 and TRBJ2-7; 12 positions agree with TRBD1. J gave up 5 bases and V 7 bases, and 2 bases lay outside the gene matches. Germline V gene lookup returns CDR1 KGHDR and CDR2 SFDVKD. The CDR3 runs to 13 residues. In DNA form, the CDR3 reads TGTGCCACCAGGGGACAGGGGGCCAACGAGCAGTACTTC. Translating gives CATRGQGANEQYF.

The chain employs TRBV24-1 and TRBJ2-7; 12 nucleotides align to TRBD2. The V gene's germline CDR1 is KGHDR and CDR2 SFDVKD. Trimming took 3 bases from V and 4 from J; bases not matched to a gene: 3. The CDR3 spans 15 residues. The CDR3 here is CATSDPTSGRYEQYF. In DNA, the CDR3 is TGTGCCACCAGTGATCCGACTAGCGGGAGATACGAGCAGTACTTC.

V and J are TRBV11-2 and TRBJ2-7, with 7 bases that match TRBD1. Germline V CDR1 and CDR2: SGHAT, FQNNGV. The CDR3 covers 13 residues. V dropped 6 bases and J dropped 3; count of bases not matched to a gene: 5. CDR3 DNA sequence: TGTGCCAGCAGACGGGACAGAAACTACGAGCAGTACTTC. Protein: CASRRDRNYEQYF.

The CDR3 is CASRRGRGAFF. The DNA for the CDR3 is TGTGCCAGCCGGAGGGGGCGCGGGGCTTTCTTT. The J gene is TRBJ1-1, the V gene TRBV2; 7 bases are a match to TRBD1. CDR1 and CDR2 from the germline V gene are SNHLY and FYNNEI. There are 11 residues in the CDR3. After removal of 8 bases from V and 11 bases from J, the junction contained 8 bases not matched to a gene.

This chain joins TRBV3-1 (or the pseudogene TRBV3-2) and TRBJ2-7, with 7 bases fitting TRBD2. Germline assignment: CDR1 LGHDT and CDR2 YNNKEL (reference sequence). Trimming removed 8 bases from V and 0 bases from J; junction bases left unmatched: 13. This CDR3 contains 16 residues. CDR3 coding DNA: TGTGCCAGCGGGGGAGGGAATAGCCGGAGCTCCTACGAGCAGTACTTC. This codes for CASGGGNSRSSYEQYF.

The rearrangement joins TRBV5-1 to TRBJ1-1; the match to TRBD1 covers 8 bases. Germline V gene data show CDR1 as SGHRS and CDR2 as YFSETQ. The CDR3 spans 15 residues. The V segment lost 5 bases and the J segment 1 base; nucleotides outside the gene matches: 7. The CDR3 spells CASSTTGTGNTEAFF. The CDR3, as DNA: TGCGCCAGCAGTACAACCGGGACAGGGAACACTGAAGCTTTCTTT. The full variable domain, its missing parts supplied by reference TRBV5-1 and TRBJ1-1, is KAGVTQTPRYLIKTRGQQVTLSCSPISGHRSVSWYQQTPGQGLQFLFEYFSETQRNKGNFPGRFSGRQFSNSRSEMNVSTLELGDSALYLCASSTTGTGNTEAFFGQGTRLTVV.

The chain is built from TRBV28 and TRBJ1-1; possibly TRBD1 for D (6 bases). V dropped 6 bases and J dropped 8 bases, with 22 bases sitting between them. The CDR3 covers 15 residues. Germline V CDR1 and CDR2: MDHEN, SYDVKM. In DNA, the CDR3 is TGTGCCAGCAGCTCCGGCTCCGGGACAAAAAAGGAAGCTTTCTTT. Translated, it gives CASSSGSGTKKEAFF.

The chain recombines TRBV19 with TRBJ2-1, with D possibly being TRBD2 (7 bases). V was trimmed by 5 bases and J by 2 bases, leaving 25 bases between them. CDR1 and CDR2 (germline): LNHDA, SQIVND (reference sequence). CDR3 length: 19 residues. In DNA form, the CDR3 reads TGTGCCAGTAGTGCGGGGGCCCGCTCAGCTAGCGGTCCCTACAATGAGCAGTTCTTC. This translates into CASSAGARSASGPYNEQFF.

CDR3 coding DNA: TGTGCCAGCAGCCTTAAGAACACTGAAGCTTTCTTT. Protein product: CASSLKNTEAFF. The gene calls are TRBV28 and TRBJ1-1, with D hard to call. This CDR3 contains 12 residues. Germline values: CDR1 MDHEN, CDR2 SYDVKM. The V and J ends lost 6 bases and 1 base respectively, with 6 bases between them.

This rearrangement joins TRBV25-1 to TRBJ2-1; 11 positions match TRBD2. Germline V gene sequence: CDR1 MGHDK, CDR2 SYGVNS. CDR3 length equals 15 residues. With 4 bases clipped from V and 5 bases from J, the junction kept 4 bases outside the gene matches. The CDR3 DNA reads as TGTGCCAGCAGTGCAGGGACTAGCGGTGACAATGAGCAGTTCTTC. It translates to CASSAGTSGDNEQFF.

The chain joins TRBV7-3 to TRBJ1-1; D uncertain. Germline V gene data show CDR1 as SGHTA and CDR2 as FQGTGA. The CDR3 is 13 residues long. V lost 2 bases, J lost 1 base, and 5 bases lay in between. The CDR3 sequence is CASSLSGNTEAFF. CDR3 nucleotide sequence: TGTGCCAGCAGCTTATCAGGGAACACTGAAGCTTTCTTT.

This chain uses TRBV5-8 with TRBJ2-1; a possible D gene is TRBD1 (5 bases). V was cut by 1 base and J by 4 bases, with 12 bases left in between. Germline loops: CDR1 SGHTS, CDR2 YDEGEE. This CDR3 comprises 15 residues. CDR3 protein: CASSLSGQVYNEQFF. CDR3 in DNA: TGTGCCAGCAGCTTGTCAGGACAAGTATACAATGAGCAGTTCTTC.

This clone was seen only once. This chain links TRBV6-1 with TRBJ2-5; possibly TRBD2 for D (6 bases). This CDR3 comprises 13 residues. Germline V gene data show CDR1 as MNHNS and CDR2 as SASEGT. The germline V and J ends were trimmed by 2 bases and 4 bases, with 8 bases remaining between them. In nucleotides, the CDR3 is TGTGCCAGCAGTGAATGGGGAGGAGAGACCCAGTACTTC. The encoded protein is CASSEWGGETQYF.